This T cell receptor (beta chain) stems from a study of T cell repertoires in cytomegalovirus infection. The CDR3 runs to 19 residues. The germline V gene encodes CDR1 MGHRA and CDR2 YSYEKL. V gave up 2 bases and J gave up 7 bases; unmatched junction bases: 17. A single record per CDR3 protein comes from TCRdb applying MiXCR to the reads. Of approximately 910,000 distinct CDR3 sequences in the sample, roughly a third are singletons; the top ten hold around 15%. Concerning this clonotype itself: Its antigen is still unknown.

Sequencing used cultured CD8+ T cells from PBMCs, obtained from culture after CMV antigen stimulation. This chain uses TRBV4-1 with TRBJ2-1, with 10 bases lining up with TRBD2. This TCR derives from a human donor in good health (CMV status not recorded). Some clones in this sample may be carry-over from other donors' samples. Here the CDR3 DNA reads TGCGCCAGCAGCCAACGATCCGGGACTGGACGGACTAGCGGTAATGAGCAGTTCTTC. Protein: CASSQRSGTGRTSGNEQFF.